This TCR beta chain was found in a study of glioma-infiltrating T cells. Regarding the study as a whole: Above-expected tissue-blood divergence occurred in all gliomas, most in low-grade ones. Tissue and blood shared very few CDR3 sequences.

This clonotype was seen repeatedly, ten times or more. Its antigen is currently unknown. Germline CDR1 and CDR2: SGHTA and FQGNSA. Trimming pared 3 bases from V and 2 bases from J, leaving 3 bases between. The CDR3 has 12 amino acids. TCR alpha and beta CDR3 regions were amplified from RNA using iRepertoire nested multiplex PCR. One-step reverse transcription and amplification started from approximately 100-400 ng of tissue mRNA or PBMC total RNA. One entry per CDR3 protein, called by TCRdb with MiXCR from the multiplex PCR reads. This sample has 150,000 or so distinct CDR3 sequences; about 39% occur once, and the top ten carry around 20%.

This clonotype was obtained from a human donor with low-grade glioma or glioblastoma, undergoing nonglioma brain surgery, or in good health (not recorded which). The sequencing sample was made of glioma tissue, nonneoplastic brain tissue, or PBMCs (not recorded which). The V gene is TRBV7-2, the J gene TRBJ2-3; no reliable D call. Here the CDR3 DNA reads TGTGCCAGCAGCTTCATCACAGATACGCAGTATTTT. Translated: CASSFITDTQYF.